The clone carrying this TCR beta chain occurred many times. This record belongs to a study of T cells in Graves' hyperthyroidism and ophthalmopathy. Researchers defined stable Graves' hyperthyroidism as no ophthalmopathy progression within 18 months. The CDR3 is 15 amino acids. Looked up from germline, CDR1 is SEHNR and CDR2 is FQNEAQ (reference sequence). Trimming took off 7 bases at V and 5 bases at J, with 18 bases between the two ends. Amplification of TCR beta CDR3 regions was performed using RNA transcripts as template. The TCR CDR3 first-round RT-PCR relied on the HTBI primer set. TCRdb reprocessed the multiplex PCR reads with MiXCR, giving one entry per CDR3 protein. Of fewer than 550,000 distinct CDR3 sequences in the sample, 15% to 18% were seen once.

The sample was blood. The receptor was isolated from a woman aged 18-30 years with Graves' hyperthyroidism. The V gene is TRBV7-9, the J gene TRBJ2-1; D unresolved. The CDR3 sequence is CASTPGPYWDNEQFF. The CDR3 DNA sequence: TGTGCCAGCACTCCGGGTCCCTACTGGGACAATGAGCAGTTCTTC. The full variable domain, in which reference TRBV7-9 and TRBJ2-1 provide the parts outside the CDR3, is DTGVSQNPRHKITKRGQNVTFRCDPISEHNRLYWYRQTLGQGPEFLTYFQNEAQLEKSRLLSDRFSAERPKGSFSTLEIQRTEQGDSAMYLCASTPGPYWDNEQFFGPGTRLTVL.